The 12 T cell receptor beta chains listed next were all sequenced from one sample in a study of blood T cell repertoires in COVID-19 (dated by TCRdb to about 2020). Library generation was performed with the immunoSEQ multiplex PCR assay. TCRdb re-hosts the immuneACCESS table, in-frame sequences only. Its copies lack some clones; in the studies checked, an unresolved V gene accounts for under half of them, and the cause for the rest is not known. For this sample the table gives 250,000 to 300,000 clones, of which almost 85% were detected only once. Approximately 5.1% of the sample is taken by the ten largest. The sequencing input was peripheral blood. The receptor source for this set is a man aged 45-65 years with active or convalescent COVID-19.

This sequence joins TRBV28 and TRBJ1-5; TRBD1 matches 9 bases. J gave up 6 bases and V 2 bases, and 11 bases lay outside the gene matches. The CDR3 is 17 amino acids. Germline CDR1 reads MDHEN; CDR2 reads SYDVKM. CDR3 in amino acids: CASSLRGYRGPGQPQHF. The CDR3 nucleotides are TGTGCCAGCAGTTTACGTGGCTACAGGGGGCCGGGTCAGCCCCAGCATTTT. The full variable domain, completed using reference TRBV28 and TRBJ1-5, is DVKVTQSSRYLVKRTGEKVFLECVQDMDHENMFWYRQDPGLGLRLIYFSYDVKMKEKGDIPEGYSVSREKKERFSLILESASTNQTSMYLCASSLRGYRGPGQPQHFGDGTRLSIL.

The gene calls are TRBV25-1 and TRBJ1-1, with D possibly TRBD1 on 5 matching bases. CDR1 MGHDK and CDR2 SYGVNS come from the germline V gene. V dropped 5 bases and J dropped 11 bases, with 18 bases sitting between them. The CDR3 is 13 amino acids. CDR3 loop: CASSPLGLGVAFF. The CDR3 DNA reads TGTGCCAGCAGTCCCTTAGGATTAGGGGTGGCTTTCTTT.

V is TRBV6-4 and J is TRBJ2-1; 11 bases line up with TRBD2. Germline CDR1 is MRHNA and CDR2 is SNTAGT. The CDR3 is 14 residues long. V shed 5 bases, J shed 8 bases, and the junction held 5 bases outside the gene matches. CDR3 in amino acids: CASSQTSGSYEQFF. The CDR3 coding sequence is TGTGCCAGCAGTCAAACTAGCGGGAGCTATGAGCAGTTCTTC.

The V gene is TRBV3-1 (or the pseudogene TRBV3-2), the J gene TRBJ1-1; 7 bases map to TRBD1. V trimming: 4 bases; J trimming: 8 bases; junction bases outside the gene matches: 4. This CDR3 spans 12 amino acids. CDR1 and CDR2 (germline): LGHDT, YNNKEL (reference sequence). The CDR3 here is CASSRRTGEAFF. Written as DNA, the CDR3 is TGTGCCAGCAGCCGAAGGACAGGCGAAGCTTTCTTT.

The gene calls are TRBV5-1 and TRBJ2-1; a weak D match, TRBD2 (5 bases). V was trimmed by 7 bases and J by 4 bases, leaving 12 bases between them. This CDR3 has 13 amino acids. Germline CDR1 and CDR2: SGHRS and YFSETQ. The CDR3 bases are TGCGCCAGCGCGAGGGAGCGGTACAATGAGCAGTTCTTC. This sequence encodes CASARERYNEQFF. Together with reference TRBV5-1 and TRBJ2-1, the CDR3 gives the full variable domain: KAGVTQTPRYLIKTRGQQVTLSCSPISGHRSVSWYQQTPGQGLQFLFEYFSETQRNKGNFPGRFSGRQFSNSRSEMNVSTLELGDSALYLCASARERYNEQFFGPGTRLTVL.

CDR3: CASSRGPTNTGELFF. For the CDR3, the DNA is TGTGCCAGCAGCCGCGGGCCCACGAACACCGGGGAGCTGTTTTTT. The rearrangement uses TRBV7-6 and TRBJ2-2; TRBD2 might be the D (5 bases). Looked up from germline, CDR1 is SGHVS and CDR2 is FNYEAQ. The CDR3 has 15 residues. Deletions cut 5 bases from V and 0 bases from J, with 10 bases between.

The V and J genes are TRBV5-4 and TRBJ2-1; 12 bases align to TRBD2. After removal of 1 base from V and 9 bases from J, the junction contained 5 bases not matched to a gene. The CDR3 has 15 residues. The germline gives CDR1 SGHNT, CDR2 YYREEE (reference sequence). CDR3 sequence (DNA): TGTGCCAGCAGCTTGAGACTAGCGGGAGCAAGTGAGCAGTTCTTC. It is translated as CASSLRLAGASEQFF.

This sequence joins TRBV2 and TRBJ1-3; D is possibly TRBD1 (5 bases). V shed 5 bases and J shed 0 bases, with 5 bases lying between them. This CDR3 comprises 13 residues. CDR1 and CDR2 from the germline V gene are SNHLY and FYNNEI. This CDR3 is CASSQGSGNTIYF. The CDR3 DNA reads TGTGCCAGCAGTCAGGGCTCTGGAAACACCATATATTTT. The variable domain in full, with the rest retrieved from reference TRBV2 and TRBJ1-3, is EPEVTQTPSHQVTQMGQEVILRCVPISNHLYFYWYRQILGQKVEFLVSFYNNEISEKSEIFDDQFSVERPDGSNFTLKIRSTKLEDSAMYFCASSQGSGNTIYFGEGSWLTVV.

The V call is TRBV6-6, the J call TRBJ2-4, with 8 bases lining up with TRBD1. The germline gives CDR1 MNHNY, CDR2 SVGAGI (reference sequence). The CDR3 has 16 residues. The V segment lost 5 bases and the J segment 0 bases; nucleotides outside the gene matches: 6. The CDR3 loop reads CASSPQGAVAKNIQYF. Written as DNA, the CDR3 is TGTGCCAGCAGTCCTCAGGGGGCGGTAGCCAAAAACATTCAGTACTTC.

This chain joins TRBV7-2 and TRBJ1-3; maybe TRBD1 (5 bases). The V gene lost 2 bases and the J gene lost 2 bases, with 7 bases spanning the gap. The CDR3 consists of 14 residues. Germline-derived CDR1 and CDR2 are SGHTA and FQGNSA. This CDR3 is CASSLRGTGNTIYF. For the CDR3, the DNA is TGTGCCAGCAGCTTAAGGGGAACTGGAAACACCATATATTTT.

Concerning this clone itself: The junction differs from germline at one of its ends, possibly a read error. The V and J genes are TRBV30 and TRBJ1-2; D unresolved. The germline V gene encodes CDR1 GTSNPN and CDR2 SVGIG (reference sequence). CDR3 length: 11 amino acids. The CDR3 region is CAWSVNYGYTF. The CDR3 DNA follows: TGTGCCTGGAGTGTAAACTATGGCTATACCTTC.

The rearrangement links TRBV7-9 to TRBJ2-7; 9 nucleotides agree with TRBD2. The CDR3 totals 16 residues. J gave up 2 bases and V 4 bases, and 9 bases lay outside the gene matches. Germline values: CDR1 SEHNR, CDR2 FQNEAQ (reference sequence). The CDR3: CASSSLAGGATYEQYF. The CDR3 DNA reads as TGTGCCAGCAGCTCACTAGCGGGCGGAGCCACCTACGAGCAGTACTTC.